This T cell receptor (beta chain) was profiled in a study of OX40 agonist ivuxolimab in advanced cancers. The wider study: An anti-OX40 (CD134) antibody with agonistic activity, ivuxolimab, was administered to patients. Checkpoint inhibitors had been given previously to 35% to 50% of patients. Each dose-escalation patient presented with hepatocellular carcinoma, melanoma, renal cell or head and neck cancer. Overall study findings and caveats: At doses 0.1 to 3.0 mg/kg, CD4+ and CD8+ clones expanded.

The germline V gene has CDR1 SGHVS and CDR2 FQNEAQ. CDR3 length: 15 amino acids. Between the trimmed V and J ends, which lost 6 bases and 3 bases, there was a span of 18 bases. Points on this clone: Antigen unknown.

Libraries were prepared by immunoSEQ multiplex PCR; TCRdb keeps only in-frame clonotypes and omits some of them. There are tens of thousands of clones in the sample; 75% to 90% occur only once, and roughly 28% lies in the top ten. V and J are TRBV7-8 and TRBJ2-7, with D possibly TRBD2 on 6 matching bases. This TCR was sampled from an adult with an advanced solid tumor such as melanoma, head and neck, liver or kidney cancer. The sequenced sample was CD4+ or CD8+ T cells sorted from blood, obtained in a trial of the OX40 agonist ivuxolimab. The CDR3 DNA is TGTGCCAGCAGTCTAGAGACGGGGGAGCTCTACGAGCAGTACTTC. Translating gives CASSLETGELYEQYF.